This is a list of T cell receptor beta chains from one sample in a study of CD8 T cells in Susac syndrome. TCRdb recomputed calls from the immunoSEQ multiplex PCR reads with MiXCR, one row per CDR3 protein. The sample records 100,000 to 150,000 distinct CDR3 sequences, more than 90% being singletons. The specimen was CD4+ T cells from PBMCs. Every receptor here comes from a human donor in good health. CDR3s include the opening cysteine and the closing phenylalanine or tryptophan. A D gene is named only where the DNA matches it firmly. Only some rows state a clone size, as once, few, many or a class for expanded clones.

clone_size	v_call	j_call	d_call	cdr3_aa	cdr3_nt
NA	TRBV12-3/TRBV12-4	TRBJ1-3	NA	CASSFWGNTIYF	TGTGCCAGCAGTTTTTGGGGAAACACCATATATTTT
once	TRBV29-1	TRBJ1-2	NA	CSGVGDYGYTF	TGCAGCGGTGTTGGTGACTATGGCTACACCTTC
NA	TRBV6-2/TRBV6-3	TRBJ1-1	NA	CASSYRRGAGTEAFF	TGTGCCAGCAGTTACAGGCGGGGGGCTGGTACTGAAGCTTTCTTT
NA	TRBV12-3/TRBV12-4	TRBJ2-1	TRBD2	CASSFGGTDNEQFF	TGTGCCAGCAGTTTCGGGGGGACTGACAATGAGCAGTTCTTC
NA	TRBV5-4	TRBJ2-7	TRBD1	CASSPRGRTYEQYF	TGTGCCAGCAGCCCCAGGGGGCGTACCTACGAGCAGTACTTC
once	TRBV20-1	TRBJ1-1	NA	CSAGGLVLSGTEAFF	TGCAGTGCTGGAGGACTCGTCCTCTCAGGGACTGAAGCTTTCTTT
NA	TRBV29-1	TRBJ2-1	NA	CSVEGLASSYNEQFF	TGCAGCGTTGAGGGACTTGCCAGCTCCTACAATGAGCAGTTCTTC
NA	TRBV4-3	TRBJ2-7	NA	CASSQGYLYEQYF	TGCGCCAGCAGCCAAGGATACCTCTACGAGCAGTACTTC
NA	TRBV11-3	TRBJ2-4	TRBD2	CASSPMGEGKNIQYF	TGTGCCAGCAGCCCGATGGGGGAGGGCAAAAACATTCAGTACTTC
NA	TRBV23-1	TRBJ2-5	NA	CASSQVEETQYF	TGCGCCAGCAGTCAAGTGGAGGAGACCCAGTACTTC
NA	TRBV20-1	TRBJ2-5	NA	CSARDSGRLQETQYF	TGCAGTGCTAGAGATTCGGGTCGACTCCAAGAGACCCAGTACTTC
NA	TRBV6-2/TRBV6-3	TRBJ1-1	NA	CASMWQQNTEAFF	TGTGCCAGCATGTGGCAGCAGAACACTGAAGCTTTCTTT
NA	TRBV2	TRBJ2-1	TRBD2	CARSSGRGNEQFF	TGTGCCAGATCTAGCGGGAGAGGGAATGAGCAGTTCTTC
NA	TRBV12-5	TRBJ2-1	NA	CASVLGSSWERPYNEQFF	TGTGCTAGTGTTTTGGGCTCTTCCTGGGAGCGCCCCTACAATGAGCAGTTCTTC
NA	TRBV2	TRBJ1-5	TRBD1	CASRYRGLGQPQHF	TGTGCCAGCAGATACAGGGGGCTTGGTCAGCCCCAGCATTTT
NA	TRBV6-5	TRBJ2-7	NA	CASSKGVSYEQYF	TGTGCCAGCTCGAAAGGGGTTTCCTACGAGCAGTACTTC
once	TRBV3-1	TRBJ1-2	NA	CASSQGGFGYGYTF	TGTGCCAGCAGCCAAGGGGGGTTCGGCTATGGCTACACCTTC
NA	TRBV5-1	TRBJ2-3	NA	CASSLDVGTDTQYF	TGCGCCAGCAGCTTGGACGTAGGCACAGATACGCAGTATTTT
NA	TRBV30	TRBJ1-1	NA	CAWRGRGGMNTEAFF	TGTGCCTGGAGGGGCCGGGGAGGGATGAACACTGAAGCTTTCTTT
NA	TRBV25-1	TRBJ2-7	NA	CASSARVQHHYEQYF	TGTGCCAGCAGTGCCCGAGTTCAGCACCACTACGAGCAGTACTTC
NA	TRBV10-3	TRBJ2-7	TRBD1	CAISEDRGRSYEQYF	TGTGCCATCAGTGAGGACAGGGGAAGGTCCTACGAGCAGTACTTC
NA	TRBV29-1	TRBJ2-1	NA	CSVGPGSYNEQFF	TGCAGCGTCGGGCCCGGATCCTACAATGAGCAGTTCTTC
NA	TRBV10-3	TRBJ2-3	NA	CAISEPAEGPDTQYF	TGTGCCATCAGTGAACCAGCGGAGGGACCCGATACGCAGTATTTT
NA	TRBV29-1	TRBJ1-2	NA	CSVEARGTYGYTF	TGCAGCGTTGAAGCGAGGGGGACCTATGGCTACACCTTC
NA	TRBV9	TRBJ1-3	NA	CASSPRYDSGNTIYF	TGTGCCAGCAGCCCCCGGTACGACTCTGGAAACACCATATATTTT
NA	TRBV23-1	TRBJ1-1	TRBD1	CASSQSGFGRQGNTEAFF	TGCGCCAGCAGTCAATCCGGGTTCGGAAGACAGGGGAACACTGAAGCTTTCTTT
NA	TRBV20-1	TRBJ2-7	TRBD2	CSARGLARYEQYF	TGCAGTGCTAGAGGACTAGCGCGCTACGAGCAGTACTTC
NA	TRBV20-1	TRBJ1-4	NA	CSVRPAATNEKLFF	TGCAGTGTCCGCCCGGCTGCAACTAATGAAAAACTGTTTTTT
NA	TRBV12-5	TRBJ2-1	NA	CASGLPPLSEQFF	TGTGCTAGTGGTTTGCCCCCTCTCTCTGAGCAGTTCTTC
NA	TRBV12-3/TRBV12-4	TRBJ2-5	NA	CASSGGLQETQYF	TGTGCCAGCAGTGGGGGACTGCAAGAGACCCAGTACTTC
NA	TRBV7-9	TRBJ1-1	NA	CASSRPEVAEAFF	TGTGCCAGCAGCCGGCCCGAAGTCGCTGAAGCTTTCTTT
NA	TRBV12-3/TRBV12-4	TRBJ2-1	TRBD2	CASSPAPSGYNEQFF	TGTGCCAGCAGTCCTGCGCCTAGCGGGTACAATGAGCAGTTCTTC
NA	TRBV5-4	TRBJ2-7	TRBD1	CASSLGDRGPYEQYF	TGTGCCAGCAGCTTGGGGGACAGGGGTCCCTACGAGCAGTACTTC
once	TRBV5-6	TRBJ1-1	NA	CASSLQGSAFF	TGTGCCAGCAGCTTGCAGGGTTCAGCTTTCTTT
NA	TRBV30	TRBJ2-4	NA	CAWSLWGRNIQYF	TGTGCCTGGAGTCTCTGGGGTAGAAACATTCAGTACTTC
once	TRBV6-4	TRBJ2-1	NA	CASSDGVGGYNEQFF	TGTGCCAGCAGTGACGGCGTAGGGGGCTACAATGAGCAGTTCTTC
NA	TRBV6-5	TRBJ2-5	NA	CASSYSEAPQETQYF	TGTGCCAGCAGTTATTCTGAAGCGCCCCAAGAGACCCAGTACTTC
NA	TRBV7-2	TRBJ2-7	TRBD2	CASSWTSAHEQYF	TGTGCCAGCAGCTGGACTAGCGCCCACGAGCAGTACTTC
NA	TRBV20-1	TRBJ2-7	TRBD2	CSAQGLAADMYNEQYF	TGCAGTGCCCAAGGACTAGCGGCCGATATGTATAACGAGCAGTACTTC
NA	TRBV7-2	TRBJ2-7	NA	CASSLGGGRKQYF	TGTGCCAGCAGCTTAGGTGGAGGCCGCAAGCAGTACTTC
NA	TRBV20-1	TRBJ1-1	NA	CSARWGLDTEAFF	TGCAGTGCTAGATGGGGGCTGGACACTGAAGCTTTCTTT
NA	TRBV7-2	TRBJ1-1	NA	CASSLSRQGEAFF	TGTGCCAGCAGCTTAAGTAGGCAGGGCGAAGCTTTCTTT
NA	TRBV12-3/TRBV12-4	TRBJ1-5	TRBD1	CASSQGADQPQHF	TGTGCCAGCAGTCAGGGGGCGGATCAGCCCCAGCATTTT